Shown below are 21 T cell receptor beta chains from a single sample sequenced in a study of blood T cell repertoires in COVID-19. TCRdb's copy holds only in-frame clones and misses some; the assay was immunoSEQ multiplex PCR. Of 65,000 to 80,000 clones in the sample, 80% to 90% were seen once. The sample comprised peripheral blood. The origin of the receptors is a man between 50 and 59 years old with active COVID-19.

The V call is TRBV4-3, the J call TRBJ2-1, with D perhaps TRBD2 (6 bases). V was cut by 0 bases and J by 0 bases, with 9 bases left in between. This CDR3 contains 16 residues. Germline loops: CDR1 LGHNA, CDR2 YSLEER. CDR3 protein: CASSQEAAGSYNEQFF. In nucleotides, the CDR3 is TGCGCCAGCAGCCAAGAGGCAGCGGGCTCCTACAATGAGCAGTTCTTC.

Only a few counts were recorded for this clone. The genes are TRBV7-2 and TRBJ2-7; TRBD2 might be the D (6 bases). This CDR3 region has 14 residues. Between the trimmed V and J ends, which lost 3 bases and 0 bases, there was a span of 9 bases. Germline CDR1 and CDR2: SGHTA and FQGNSA. The CDR3 coding sequence is TGTGCCAGCAGCTTTGGCGGGATCTCCTACGAGCAGTACTTC. Residues: CASSFGGISYEQYF.

The rearrangement links TRBV2 to TRBJ2-5, with D possibly being TRBD1 (6 bases). In germline, CDR1 is SNHLY, CDR2 FYNNEI. The CDR3 spans 13 residues. Trimming took off 5 bases at V and 4 bases at J, with 11 bases between the two ends. CDR3 residues: CASSPVGGETQYF. Written as DNA, the CDR3 is TGTGCCAGCAGTCCAGTAGGGGGAGAGACCCAGTACTTC.

This clone has only a few counts. This chain connects TRBV25-1 to TRBJ1-4, with D perhaps matching TRBD1 (6 bases). This CDR3 spans 14 amino acids. Germline V gene data show CDR1 as MGHDK and CDR2 as SYGVNS. The ends were cut back, 6 bases at V and 8 bases at J, with 16 bases in the middle. The CDR3 is CASRATGSSEKLFF. The CDR3 nucleotides are TGTGCCAGCAGGGCCACAGGGTCTAGCGAAAAACTGTTTTTT.

The rearrangement links TRBV7-2 to TRBJ1-1; TRBD1 matches 9 bases. The germline V gene encodes CDR1 SGHTA and CDR2 FQGNSA. Trimming took 6 bases from V and 5 from J; bases not matched to a gene: 7. The CDR3 consists of 14 residues. CDR3 in DNA: TGTGCCAGCAGTTTCACAGGGGGCCGGACTGAAGCTTTCTTT. Its translation: CASSFTGGRTEAFF.

The J gene is TRBJ1-2, the V gene TRBV5-1; D perhaps matches TRBD1 (6 bases). CDR1 is SGHRS, CDR2 YFSETQ, per germline. The length of the CDR3 is 13 residues. Trimming stripped 7 bases from V and 2 bases from J, with 12 bases between. This chain's CDR3 is CASSRGTNYGYTF. CDR3 in DNA: TGCGCCAGCTCCAGGGGAACCAACTATGGCTACACCTTC.

CDR3 coding DNA: TGTGCCAGCAGCCCACGGACTAGCGGGAGGTTAGCCAATGAGCAGTTCTTC. It yields the protein CASSPRTSGRLANEQFF. The chain has TRBV9 and TRBJ2-1; 14 bases line up with TRBD2. Germline CDR1 SGDLS, CDR2 YYNGEE. The CDR3 loop spans 17 amino acids. V shed 4 bases, J shed 6 bases, and the junction held 9 bases outside the gene matches.

The chain links TRBV7-3 to TRBJ2-6; TRBD1 aligns across 7 bases. The CDR3 runs to 18 residues. V was pared by 2 bases and J by 0 bases, with 7 bases of the junction left unmatched. The V gene's germline CDR1 is SGHTA and CDR2 FQGTGA. CDR3 DNA sequence: TGTGCCAGCAGCTTACCCCGGGACAGCAGCTCTGGGGCCAACGTCCTGACTTTC. As protein: CASSLPRDSSSGANVLTF.

This chain uses TRBV6-5 with TRBJ2-7, with unresolved D. Germline V gene sequence: CDR1 MNHEY, CDR2 SVGAGI. This CDR3 has 12 residues. Trimming pared 0 bases from V and 4 bases from J, leaving 4 bases between. CDR3 amino acids: CASSYSRYEQYF. As DNA, the CDR3 is TGTGCCAGCAGTTACTCCCGGTACGAGCAGTACTTC.

The rearrangement links TRBV29-1 to TRBJ2-1; tentatively, D is TRBD2 (5 bases). Germline-derived CDR1 and CDR2 are SQVTM and ANQGSEA. Trimming stripped 2 bases from V and 10 bases from J, with 12 bases between. There are 12 residues in the CDR3. CDR3 sequence: CSVERIPGEQFF. CDR3 bases: TGCAGCGTTGAAAGAATTCCGGGGGAGCAGTTCTTC.

V gene TRBV6-6 combines with J gene TRBJ1-1, with TRBD1 as a possible D gene (5 bases). The CDR3 loop spans 16 amino acids. V was shortened by 1 base and J by 1 base, with 13 bases between the two germline ends. CDR1 is MNHNY, CDR2 SVGAGI, per germline (reference sequence). The CDR3 region has the DNA TGTGCCAGCAGTTACTGGCCAGGGAGGGAGAACACTGAAGCTTTCTTT. Encoded protein: CASSYWPGRENTEAFF.

The genes are TRBV11-3 and TRBJ2-5, with 12 nucleotides matching TRBD1. The CDR3 consists of 14 residues. The V gene's germline CDR1 is SGHNT and CDR2 YENEEA. The V and J ends lost 6 bases and 5 bases, in that order; junction bases with no gene match: 4. This CDR3 is CASSPGQGAETQYF. CDR3 in DNA: TGTGCCAGCAGTCCGGGACAGGGGGCGGAGACCCAGTACTTC.

V usage is TRBV5-1 and J usage is TRBJ2-5, with 7 bases that match TRBD1. After removal of 4 bases from V and 1 base from J, the junction contained 4 bases not matched to a gene. Germline-derived CDR1 and CDR2 are SGHRS and YFSETQ. This CDR3 comprises 14 residues. The CDR3 nucleotides read TGCGCCAGCAGCCCTGGGGACAGCCAAGAGACCCAGTACTTC. It encodes CASSPGDSQETQYF.

The chain joins TRBV6-5 to TRBJ2-7, with D possibly matching TRBD2 (6 bases). The CDR3 runs 15 residues. Germline V gene data show CDR1 as MNHEY and CDR2 as SVGAGI. V was clipped by 0 bases and J by 3 bases, with 12 bases between them. The CDR3 spells CASSYSEGIGYEQYF. CDR3 DNA: TGTGCCAGCAGTTACTCGGAGGGAATCGGCTACGAGCAGTACTTC.

The DNA of the CDR3 is TGTGCCAGCAGCCGAACAGGGGGCTCCACAGATACGCAGTATTTT. Its protein is CASSRTGGSTDTQYF. The chain couples TRBV7-9 to TRBJ2-3, with 9 nucleotides matching TRBD1. The CDR3 covers 15 residues. The V gene's germline CDR1 is SEHNR and CDR2 FQNEAQ (reference sequence). V was clipped by 5 bases and J by 2 bases; unmatched bases: 5. Together with reference TRBV7-9 and TRBJ2-3, the CDR3 gives the full variable domain: DTGVSQNPRHKITKRGQNVTFRCDPISEHNRLYWYRQTLGQGPEFLTYFQNEAQLEKSRLLSDRFSAERPKGSFSTLEIQRTEQGDSAMYLCASSRTGGSTDTQYFGPGTRLTVL.

As regards this clone: At one end the junction does not follow the germline gene, possibly because of a read error. This chain joins TRBV7-3 and TRBJ2-7, with 8 bases lining up with TRBD1. Germline V gene lookup returns CDR1 SGHTA and CDR2 FQGTGA. This CDR3 has 15 amino acids. CDR3 nucleotides: TGTGCCAGCAGCCTAACGGGGACAGGAGACTACGAGCAGTACTTC. Its protein product is CASSLTGTGDYEQYF.

This clone was picked up one time. The chain employs TRBV7-3 and TRBJ2-2; 8 nucleotides line up with TRBD2. This CDR3 comprises 13 residues. Germline V gives CDR1 SGHTA, CDR2 FQGTGA. The J segment lost 7 bases and the V segment lost 5 bases, leaving 3 bases of the junction unmatched. CDR3 nucleotide sequence: TGTGCCAGCAGCGTAGCGGGGTTCGGGGAGCTGTTTTTT. This codes for CASSVAGFGELFF.

The chain links TRBV28 to TRBJ2-3; possible D gene TRBD1, 6 bases. Germline CDR1 and CDR2: MDHEN and SYDVKM. The V gene lost 8 bases and the J gene lost 2 bases, with 20 bases spanning the gap. The CDR3 length is 16 residues. The CDR3, as DNA: TGTGCCAGCCTTACGAAACCTGGGGGCCCCACAGATACGCAGTATTTT. Translation gives CASLTKPGGPTDTQYF.

This chain uses TRBV7-2 with TRBJ1-4; a weak D match, TRBD1 (5 bases). The CDR3 sequence is 17 residues long. CDR1 SGHTA and CDR2 FQGNSA come from the germline V gene. With 5 bases removed from V and 6 bases from J, the gap between germline ends came to 22 bases. The CDR3 sequence: CASSDTGPGGGDEKLFF. The CDR3 nucleotides read TGTGCCAGCAGCGACACCGGGCCTGGGGGAGGGGATGAAAAACTGTTTTTT.

The gene calls are TRBV5-1 and TRBJ2-7, with a possible D match to TRBD1 (5 bases). The V gene's germline CDR1 is SGHRS and CDR2 YFSETQ. The CDR3 consists of 14 residues. The germline V and J ends were trimmed by 4 bases and 0 bases, with 11 bases remaining between them. The CDR3 loop reads CASSRDSPSYEQYF. The CDR3 nucleotides read TGCGCCAGCAGCCGAGACAGCCCCTCCTACGAGCAGTACTTC.

The chain combines TRBV6-2 or TRBV6-3 with TRBJ1-2; TRBD1 matches 7 bases. J was trimmed by 3 bases and V by 4 bases; bases with no gene match: 11. This CDR3 comprises 16 residues. Germline CDR1 reads MNHEY; CDR2 reads SVGEGT. The CDR3: CASSSPRTGSDYGYTF. In DNA, the CDR3 is TGTGCCAGCAGTTCCCCTCGGACAGGATCCGACTATGGCTACACCTTC.